The sequence of this T cell receptor beta chain was determined in a study of blood T cells in healthy people across ages. Study outcomes and limitations: Donor CMV infection status was unknown, possibly confounding age-related changes in expanded clonotypes.

In the case of this clonotype: Its matching antigen is unknown.

Germline assignment: CDR1 SGHKS and CDR2 YYEKEE (reference sequence). Deletions cut 2 bases from V and 2 bases from J, with 14 bases between. The CDR3 consists of 15 residues. Together with a sample-barcoded 5' primer, a J-beta primer mix was included in a second PCR lasting roughly 6 to 12 cycles. CDR3-containing paired-end reads numbering at least 3 million came from each sample. From the 5' RACE reads, TCRdb called clonotypes with MiXCR, one entry per CDR3 protein. The sample lists about 1.5 million distinct CDR3 sequences; roughly 43% were seen once. The specimen was blood. The chain is built from TRBV5-5 and TRBJ2-7; D possibly corresponds to TRBD2 (6 bases). The clonotype was recovered from a woman between 18 and 29 years old in good health. CDR3: CASSFARGRPYEQYF. The CDR3 region has the DNA TGTGCCAGCAGCTTTGCTCGGGGGAGGCCCTACGAGCAGTACTTC. Looking up the rest from reference TRBV5-5 and TRBJ2-7 gives the full variable domain: DAGVTQSPTHLIKTRGQQVTLRCSPISGHKSVSWYQQVLGQGPQFIFQYYEKEERGRGNFPDRFSARQFPNYSSELNVNALLLGDSALYLCASSFARGRPYEQYFGPGTRLTVT.